These 17 T cell receptor beta chains were all obtained from the same sample, sequenced in a study of post-analysis software for immune sequencing data. General study points: Roughly five TRBV segments were significantly more frequent in patients than in controls. TRBV5-6, TRBV5-1 and TRBV20-1 were among these segments.

Tagging with unique molecular identifiers was a feature of the TCR beta cDNA libraries. TCRdb re-analysed the PCR reads in MiXCR, keeping a single row per CDR3 protein. The repertoire holds about 400,000 distinct CDR3 sequences, around a third seen once, with around 15% in the top ten. Their antigens remain unidentified. The sequencing input was blood. The receptors were gathered from a girl aged 10 to 17 with multiple sclerosis.

The chain recombines TRBV18 with TRBJ2-5; unclear D gene. Germline-derived CDR1 and CDR2 are KGHSH and LQKENI. Trimming removed 3 bases at V and 0 bases at J, with 5 bases between. The CDR3 runs to 13 residues. The CDR3 bases are TGTGCCAGCTCACCCGTAAACCAAGAGACCCAGTACTTC. Its translation is CASSPVNQETQYF.

The gene calls are TRBV29-1 and TRBJ2-5; tentative D call: TRBD1 (5 bases). This CDR3 has 14 residues. CDR1 and CDR2 (germline): SQVTM, ANQGSEA. V lost 4 bases and J lost 5, with 17 bases in between. CDR3 nucleotides: TGCAGCGTTGCAGGCCAGGGCGTCCCCGAGACCCAGTACTTC. As protein: CSVAGQGVPETQYF.

The chain carries TRBV20-1 and TRBJ2-3; 12 positions agree with TRBD2. CDR1 is DFQATT and CDR2 is SNEGSKA in the germline V gene (reference sequence). The junction had 2 bases not matched to a gene; V was cut back by 0 bases and J by 4 bases. The CDR3 is made up of 15 amino acids. The CDR3 protein is CSARDLAGGADTQYF. Written as DNA, the CDR3 is TGCAGTGCTAGAGATCTAGCGGGGGGGGCAGATACGCAGTATTTT.

Many counts were recorded for this clonotype. The V and J genes are TRBV28 and TRBJ2-5, with 9 bases that match TRBD1. Germline assignment: CDR1 MDHEN and CDR2 SYDVKM. The CDR3 totals 16 residues. Trimming removed 4 bases from V and 3 bases from J; junction bases left unmatched: 9. This CDR3 is CASSYPWTGVKETQYF. CDR3 nucleotides: TGTGCCAGCAGTTACCCCTGGACAGGGGTAAAAGAGACCCAGTACTTC.

The chain combines TRBV5-1 with TRBJ2-5, with 9 bases that match TRBD1. CDR3 length equals 15 residues. CDR1 SGHRS and CDR2 YFSETQ come from the germline V gene. Trimming removed 5 bases from V and 4 bases from J; junction bases left unmatched: 9. The CDR3 nucleotides read TGCGCCAGCAGACCCGGGACAGGGAGGGTAGAGACCCAGTACTTC. Protein: CASRPGTGRVETQYF.

This clonotype was detected only a few times. V and J are TRBV11-2 and TRBJ2-3; D possibly corresponds to TRBD2 (5 bases). V lost 1 base and J lost 0, with 11 bases in between. The CDR3 is 16 amino acids. Germline CDR1 is SGHAT and CDR2 is FQNNGV. This CDR3 reads CASSLVGGASTDTQYF. The CDR3 region has the DNA TGTGCCAGCAGCTTAGTCGGAGGTGCTAGCACAGATACGCAGTATTTT.

Ten or more counts support this clonotype. The genes are TRBV6-5 and TRBJ1-2; D possibly corresponds to TRBD1 (6 bases). This CDR3 has 13 residues. Germline-derived CDR1 and CDR2 are MNHEY and SVGAGI. V was clipped by 2 bases and J by 4 bases, with 8 bases between them. The CDR3 DNA follows: TGTGCCAGCAGTTACGGGGGCGGCTATGGCTACACCTTC. The encoded protein is CASSYGGGYGYTF.

A few counts support this clonotype. J is TRBJ2-3 and V is TRBV6-5; TRBD1 might be the D (5 bases). Germline loops: CDR1 MNHEY, CDR2 SVGAGI. The CDR3 covers 15 residues. Trimming stripped 5 bases from V and 0 bases from J, with 12 bases between. In DNA, the CDR3 is TGTGCCAGCAGTCGACAGTTCACTAGCACAGATACGCAGTATTTT. Its protein is CASSRQFTSTDTQYF.

This clonotype appeared a few times. The rearrangement links TRBV5-1 to TRBJ2-3; the D gene could be TRBD1 or TRBD2 (5 bases each). CDR3 length: 13 residues. The ends were cut back, 6 bases at V and 3 bases at J, with 11 bases in the middle. Germline V gene sequence: CDR1 SGHRS, CDR2 YFSETQ. The CDR3 bases are TGCGCCAGCAACTTCGAGGGGACAGATACGCAGTATTTT. It encodes CASNFEGTDTQYF.

This rearrangement joins TRBV27 to TRBJ2-1; D is unclear. The V gene's germline CDR1 is MNHEY and CDR2 SMNVEV (reference sequence). The ends were cut back, 4 bases at V and 2 bases at J, with 15 bases in the middle. This CDR3 spans 16 amino acids. The CDR3 coding sequence is TGTGCCAGCAGTTCCTTAGTCTCGGGCCCCTACAATGAGCAGTTCTTC. It specifies CASSSLVSGPYNEQFF.

This clonotype has just a few counts. The gene calls are TRBV20-1 and TRBJ2-7; either TRBD1 or TRBD2 may supply D (5 bases each). CDR1 DFQATT and CDR2 SNEGSKA come from the germline V gene (reference sequence). This CDR3 is 15 amino acids long. The germline V and J ends were trimmed by 0 bases and 2 bases, with 14 bases remaining between them. CDR3 in amino acids: CSARDLSRDPYEQYF. The CDR3 coding sequence is TGCAGTGCTAGAGATCTGTCCAGGGACCCCTACGAGCAGTACTTC.

The chain's CDR3 is CASSQGGLQETQYF. As DNA, the CDR3 is TGTGCCAGCAGCCAGGGCGGGCTTCAAGAGACCCAGTACTTC. The chain is built from TRBV9 and TRBJ2-5; D is perhaps TRBD1 or TRBD2 (5 bases each). The CDR3 extends over 14 amino acids. V lost 4 bases to trimming and J lost 2 bases, with 12 bases between them. Germline V lookup: CDR1 SGDLS, CDR2 YYNGEE.

This clonotype was picked up many times. The chain has TRBV20-1 and TRBJ2-5; D could derive from TRBD1 or TRBD2 (5 bases each). The germline V gene encodes CDR1 DFQATT and CDR2 SNEGSKA (reference sequence). Trimming left V 3 bases short and J 1 base short, with 9 bases between. The CDR3 has 13 residues. The CDR3 here is CSASGASQETQYF. The CDR3 coding sequence is TGCAGTGCTAGCGGGGCCTCCCAAGAGACCCAGTACTTC.

This chain uses TRBV6-6 with TRBJ2-7; unclear D gene. The V end was cut by 0 bases, the J end by 0 bases, with 12 bases between. Per the germline V gene, CDR1 is MNHNY and CDR2 is SVGAGI (reference sequence). The CDR3 is 16 residues long. The CDR3 spells CASSYSIWGSSYEQYF. The CDR3 DNA reads TGTGCCAGCAGTTACTCGATTTGGGGTTCCTCCTACGAGCAGTACTTC.

This clonotype was recorded only once. This rearrangement joins TRBV6-5 to TRBJ2-7, with 10 bases fitting TRBD1. The CDR3 runs to 18 residues. Germline V gives CDR1 MNHEY, CDR2 SVGAGI. With 2 bases clipped from V and 1 base from J, the junction kept 11 bases outside the gene matches. The CDR3 sequence: CASSYRQGADRLSYEQYF. Written as DNA, the CDR3 is TGTGCCAGCAGTTACCGACAGGGGGCGGATAGGTTGTCCTACGAGCAGTACTTC.

The J gene is TRBJ2-1, the V gene TRBV5-1, with D possibly being TRBD1 (5 bases). Germline CDR1 is SGHRS and CDR2 is YFSETQ. The CDR3 is 15 amino acids. Trimming took 1 base from V and 4 from J, leaving 12 bases between them. The CDR3: CASSLRQKIYNEQFF. The CDR3 region has the DNA TGCGCCAGCAGCTTGAGACAGAAGATATACAATGAGCAGTTCTTC.

This clonotype has ten or more counts. The CDR3 here is CASSLGLGLAVEQYF. The CDR3 DNA reads TGTGCCAGCAGCTTAGGTCTAGGACTAGCTGTCGAGCAGTACTTC. The V call is TRBV7-9, the J call TRBJ2-7; 8 nucleotides line up with TRBD2. J was trimmed by 6 bases and V by 1 base; bases with no gene match: 8. The CDR3 length is 15 residues. CDR1 is SEHNR, CDR2 FQNEAQ, per germline (reference sequence).